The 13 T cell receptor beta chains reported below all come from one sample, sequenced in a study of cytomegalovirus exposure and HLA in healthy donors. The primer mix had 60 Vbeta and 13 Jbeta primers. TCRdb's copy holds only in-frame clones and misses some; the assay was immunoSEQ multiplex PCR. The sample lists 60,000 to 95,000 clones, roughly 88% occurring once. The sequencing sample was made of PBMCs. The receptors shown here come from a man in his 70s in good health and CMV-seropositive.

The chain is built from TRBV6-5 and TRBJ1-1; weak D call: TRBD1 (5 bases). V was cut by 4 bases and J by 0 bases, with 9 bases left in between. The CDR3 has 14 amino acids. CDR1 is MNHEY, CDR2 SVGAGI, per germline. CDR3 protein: CASSLSDMNTEAFF. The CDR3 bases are TGTGCCAGCAGTTTATCGGACATGAACACTGAAGCTTTCTTT.

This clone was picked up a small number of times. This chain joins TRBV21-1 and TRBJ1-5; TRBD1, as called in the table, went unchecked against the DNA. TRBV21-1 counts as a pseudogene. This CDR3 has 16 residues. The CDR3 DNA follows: TGTGCCAGCAGCAAAGCCGCCAGGGGACACAATCAGCCCCAGCATTTT. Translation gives CASSKAARGHNQPQHF.

The CDR3 DNA reads TGTGCCAGCAGCTTAGGCAGACTAGCGGGTGCCTACAATGAGCAGTTCTTC. It translates to CASSLGRLAGAYNEQFF. The V and J genes are TRBV7-9 and TRBJ2-1; the match to TRBD2 covers 10 bases. Germline V lookup: CDR1 SEHNR, CDR2 FQNEAQ (reference sequence). V dropped 1 base and J dropped 2; count of bases not matched to a gene: 5. CDR3 length: 17 residues.

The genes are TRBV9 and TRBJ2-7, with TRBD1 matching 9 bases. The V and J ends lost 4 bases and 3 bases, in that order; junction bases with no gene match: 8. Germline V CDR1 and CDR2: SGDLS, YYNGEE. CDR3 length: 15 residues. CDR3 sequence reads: CASSKRQGGNYEQYF. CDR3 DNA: TGTGCCAGCAGCAAAAGACAGGGGGGGAACTACGAGCAGTACTTC.

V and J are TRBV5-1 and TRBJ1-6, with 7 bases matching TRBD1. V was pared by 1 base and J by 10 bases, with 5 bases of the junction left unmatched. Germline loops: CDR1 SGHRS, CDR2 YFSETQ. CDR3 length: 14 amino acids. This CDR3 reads CASSLTRGLSPLHF. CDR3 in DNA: TGCGCCAGCAGCTTGACGAGGGGGCTATCACCCCTCCACTTT.

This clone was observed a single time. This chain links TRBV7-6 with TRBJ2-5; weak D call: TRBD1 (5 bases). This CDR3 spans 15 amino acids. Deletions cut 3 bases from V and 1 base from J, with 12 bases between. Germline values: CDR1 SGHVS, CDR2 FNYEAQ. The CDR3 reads CASSFRQGPQETQYF. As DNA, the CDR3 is TGTGCCAGCAGCTTTCGCCAGGGCCCCCAAGAGACCCAGTACTTC.

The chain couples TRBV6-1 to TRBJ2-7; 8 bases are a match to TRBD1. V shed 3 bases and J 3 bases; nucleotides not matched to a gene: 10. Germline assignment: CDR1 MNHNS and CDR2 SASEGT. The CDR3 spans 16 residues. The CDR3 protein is CASSERRTGKSYEQYF. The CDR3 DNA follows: TGTGCCAGCAGTGAGCGGAGGACAGGGAAGAGCTACGAGCAGTACTTC.

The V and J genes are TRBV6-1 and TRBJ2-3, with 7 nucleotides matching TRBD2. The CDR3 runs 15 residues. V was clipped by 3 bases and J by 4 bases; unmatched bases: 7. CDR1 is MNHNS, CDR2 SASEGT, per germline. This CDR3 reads CASSELWAGADTQYF. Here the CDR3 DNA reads TGTGCCAGCAGTGAGTTATGGGCGGGGGCAGATACGCAGTATTTT.

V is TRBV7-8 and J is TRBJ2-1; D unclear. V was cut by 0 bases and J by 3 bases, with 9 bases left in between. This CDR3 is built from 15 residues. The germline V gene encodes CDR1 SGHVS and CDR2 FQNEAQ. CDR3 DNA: TGTGCCAGCAGCTTAGCGACGGGTCGCTACAATGAGCAGTTCTTC. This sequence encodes CASSLATGRYNEQFF.

The DNA for the CDR3 is TGTGCCAGCAGCACCCCCGGGACAGGACGACCCGGCTATGGCTACACCTTC. Its translation: CASSTPGTGRPGYGYTF. The V gene is TRBV9, the J gene TRBJ1-2, with 8 positions matching TRBD1. Unmatched junction bases numbered 15, after V lost 4 bases and J lost 4 bases. Germline lookup yields CDR1 SGDLS and CDR2 YYNGEE. This CDR3 is 17 amino acids long.

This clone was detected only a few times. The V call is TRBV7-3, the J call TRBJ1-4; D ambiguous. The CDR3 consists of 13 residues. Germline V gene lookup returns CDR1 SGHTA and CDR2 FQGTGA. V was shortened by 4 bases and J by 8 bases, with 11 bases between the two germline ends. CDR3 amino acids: CASSSTSGEKLFF. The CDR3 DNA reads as TGTGCCAGCAGCTCAACGAGCGGGGAAAAACTGTTTTTT.

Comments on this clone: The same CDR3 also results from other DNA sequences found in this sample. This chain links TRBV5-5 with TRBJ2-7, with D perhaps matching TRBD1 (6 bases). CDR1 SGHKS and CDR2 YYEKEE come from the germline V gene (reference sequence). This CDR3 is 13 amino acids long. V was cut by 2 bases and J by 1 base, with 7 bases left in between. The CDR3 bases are TGTGCCAGCAGCTTACAGGGTTCCTACGAGCAGTACTTC. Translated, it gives CASSLQGSYEQYF.

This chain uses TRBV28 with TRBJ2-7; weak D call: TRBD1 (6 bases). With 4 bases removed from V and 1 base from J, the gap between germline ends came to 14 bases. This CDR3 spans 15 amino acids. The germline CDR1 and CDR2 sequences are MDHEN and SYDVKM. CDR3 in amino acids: CASSYHGTPSYEQYF. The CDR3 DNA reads TGTGCCAGCAGTTATCATGGGACACCTTCCTACGAGCAGTACTTC.